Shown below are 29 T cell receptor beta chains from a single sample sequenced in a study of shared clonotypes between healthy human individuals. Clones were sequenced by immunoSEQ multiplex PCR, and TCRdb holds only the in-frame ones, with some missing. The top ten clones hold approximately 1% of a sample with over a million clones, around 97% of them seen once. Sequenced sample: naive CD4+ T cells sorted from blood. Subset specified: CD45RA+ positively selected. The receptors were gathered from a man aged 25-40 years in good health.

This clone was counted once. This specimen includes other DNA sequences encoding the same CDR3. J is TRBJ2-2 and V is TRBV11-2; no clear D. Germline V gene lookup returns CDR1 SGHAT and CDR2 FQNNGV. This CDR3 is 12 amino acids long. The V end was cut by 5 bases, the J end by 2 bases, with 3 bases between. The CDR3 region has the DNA TGTGCCAGCAGCCTCAACACCGGGGAGCTGTTTTTT. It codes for CASSLNTGELFF.

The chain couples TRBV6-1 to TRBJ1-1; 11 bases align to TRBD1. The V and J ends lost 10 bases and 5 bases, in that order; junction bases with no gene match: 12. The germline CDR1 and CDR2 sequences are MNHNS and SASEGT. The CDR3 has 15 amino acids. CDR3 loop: CATGGTGGVFTEAFF. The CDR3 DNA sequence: TGTGCCACCGGTGGGACAGGGGGGGTTTTTACTGAAGCTTTCTTT.

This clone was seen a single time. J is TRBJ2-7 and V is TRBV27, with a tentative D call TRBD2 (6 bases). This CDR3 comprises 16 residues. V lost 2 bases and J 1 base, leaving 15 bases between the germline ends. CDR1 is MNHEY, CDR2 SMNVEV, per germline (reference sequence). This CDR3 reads CASSLVETRLSYEQYF. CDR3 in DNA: TGTGCCAGCAGTTTAGTGGAGACTAGGCTATCCTACGAGCAGTACTTC.

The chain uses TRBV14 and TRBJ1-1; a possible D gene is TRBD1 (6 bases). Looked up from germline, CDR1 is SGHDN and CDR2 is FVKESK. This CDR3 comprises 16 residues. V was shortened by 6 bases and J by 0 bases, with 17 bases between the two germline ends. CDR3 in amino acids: CASRETGNSMNTEAFF. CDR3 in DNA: TGTGCCAGCAGAGAAACAGGGAATAGCATGAACACTGAAGCTTTCTTT. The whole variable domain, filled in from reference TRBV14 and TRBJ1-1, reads EAGVTQFPSHSVIEKGQTVTLRCDPISGHDNLYWYRRVMGKEIKFLLHFVKESKQDESGMPNNRFLAERTGGTYSTLKVQPAELEDSGVYFCASRETGNSMNTEAFFGQGTRLTVV.

This CDR3 is CASSFQGSRGKLFF. The DNA for the CDR3 is TGTGCCAGCAGCTTCCAGGGGTCACGCGGAAAACTGTTTTTT. The chain combines TRBV11-2 with TRBJ1-4; a weak D match, TRBD1 (6 bases). The CDR3 is made up of 14 amino acids. Trimming cost V 3 bases and J 10 bases, with 15 bases left between them. Germline CDR1 and CDR2: SGHAT and FQNNGV. Based on the CDR3 plus reference TRBV11-2 and TRBJ1-4, the full variable domain is EAGVAQSPRYKIIEKRQSVAFWCNPISGHATLYWYQQILGQGPKLLIQFQNNGVVDDSQLPKDRFSAERLKGVDSTLKIQPAKLEDSAVYLCASSFQGSRGKLFFGSGTQLSVL.

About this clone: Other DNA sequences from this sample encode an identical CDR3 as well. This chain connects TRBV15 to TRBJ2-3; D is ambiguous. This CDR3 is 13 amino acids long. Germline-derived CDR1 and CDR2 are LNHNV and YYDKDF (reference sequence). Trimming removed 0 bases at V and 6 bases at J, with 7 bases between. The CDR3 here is CATSRDPADTQYF. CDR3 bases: TGTGCCACCAGCAGAGACCCCGCGGATACGCAGTATTTT.

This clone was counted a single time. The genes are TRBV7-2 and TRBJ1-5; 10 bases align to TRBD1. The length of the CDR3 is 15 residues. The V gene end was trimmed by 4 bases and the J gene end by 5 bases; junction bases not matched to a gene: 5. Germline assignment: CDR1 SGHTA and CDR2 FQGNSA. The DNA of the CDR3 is TGTGCCAGCAGCTCGGGGGACAGGGGAGATCAGCCCCAGCATTTT. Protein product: CASSSGDRGDQPQHF.

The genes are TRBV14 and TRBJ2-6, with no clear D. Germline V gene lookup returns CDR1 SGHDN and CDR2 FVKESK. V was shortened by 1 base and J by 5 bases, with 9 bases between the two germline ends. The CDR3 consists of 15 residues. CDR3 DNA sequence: TGTGCCAGCAGCCAAGTGCGTAGTCGGGCCAACGTCCTGACTTTC. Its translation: CASSQVRSRANVLTF.

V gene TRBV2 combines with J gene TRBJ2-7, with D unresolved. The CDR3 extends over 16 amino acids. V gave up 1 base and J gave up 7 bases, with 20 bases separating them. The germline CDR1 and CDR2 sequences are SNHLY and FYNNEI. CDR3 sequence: CASSEGTPGRLREQYF. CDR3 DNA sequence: TGTGCCAGCAGTGAAGGGACGCCAGGCCGGTTGAGGGAGCAGTACTTC.

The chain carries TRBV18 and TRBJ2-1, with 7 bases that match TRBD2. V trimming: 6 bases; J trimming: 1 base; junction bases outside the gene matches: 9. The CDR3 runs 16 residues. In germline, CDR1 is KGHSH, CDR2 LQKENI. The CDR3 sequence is CASSSGGGPSYNEQFF. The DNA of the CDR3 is TGTGCCAGCTCCTCCGGGGGAGGGCCTTCCTACAATGAGCAGTTCTTC. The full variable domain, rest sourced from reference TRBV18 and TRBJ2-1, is NAGVMQNPRHLVRRRGQEARLRCSPMKGHSHVYWYRQLPEEGLKFMVYLQKENIIDESGMPKERFSAEFPKEGPSILRIQQVVRGDSAAYFCASSSGGGPSYNEQFFGPGTRLTVL.

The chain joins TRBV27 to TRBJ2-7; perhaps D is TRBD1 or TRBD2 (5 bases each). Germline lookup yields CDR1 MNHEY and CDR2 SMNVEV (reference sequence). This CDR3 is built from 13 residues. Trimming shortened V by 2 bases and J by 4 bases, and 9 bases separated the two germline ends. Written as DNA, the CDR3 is TGTGCCAGCAGTTTAGTATGGGGGTACGAGCAGTACTTC. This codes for CASSLVWGYEQYF.

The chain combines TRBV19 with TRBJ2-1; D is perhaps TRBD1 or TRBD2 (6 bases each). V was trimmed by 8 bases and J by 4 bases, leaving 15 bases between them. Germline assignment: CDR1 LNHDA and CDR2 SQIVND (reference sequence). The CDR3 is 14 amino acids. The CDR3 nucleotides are TGTGCCAGTGGAAGGGGGGATTCTTACAATGAGCAGTTCTTC. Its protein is CASGRGDSYNEQFF.

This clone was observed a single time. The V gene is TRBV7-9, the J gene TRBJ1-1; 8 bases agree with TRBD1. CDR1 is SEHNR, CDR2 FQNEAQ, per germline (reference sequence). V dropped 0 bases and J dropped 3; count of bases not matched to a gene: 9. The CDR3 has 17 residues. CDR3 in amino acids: CASSLAHPGGYDTEAFF. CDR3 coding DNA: TGTGCCAGCAGCTTAGCGCACCCAGGGGGCTATGACACTGAAGCTTTCTTT.

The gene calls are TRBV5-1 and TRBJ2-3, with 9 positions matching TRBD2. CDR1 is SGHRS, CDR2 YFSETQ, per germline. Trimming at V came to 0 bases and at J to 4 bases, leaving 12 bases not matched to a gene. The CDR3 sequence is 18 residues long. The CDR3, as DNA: TGCGCCAGCAGCTTGGTGCTAGCGGGACCCGCGAAGGCAGATACGCAGTATTTT. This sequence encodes CASSLVLAGPAKADTQYF. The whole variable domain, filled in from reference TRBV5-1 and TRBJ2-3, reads KAGVTQTPRYLIKTRGQQVTLSCSPISGHRSVSWYQQTPGQGLQFLFEYFSETQRNKGNFPGRFSGRQFSNSRSEMNVSTLELGDSALYLCASSLVLAGPAKADTQYFGPGTRLTVL.

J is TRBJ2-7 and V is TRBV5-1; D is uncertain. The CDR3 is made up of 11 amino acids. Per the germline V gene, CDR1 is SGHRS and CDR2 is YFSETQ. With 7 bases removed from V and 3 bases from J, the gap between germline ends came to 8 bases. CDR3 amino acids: CASYVSYEQYF. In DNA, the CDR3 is TGCGCCAGCTACGTTAGCTACGAGCAGTACTTC.

CDR3 sequence: CASSYDTAGNTIYF. The CDR3 coding sequence is TGCGCCAGCAGCTATGACACTGCTGGAAACACCATATATTTT. V gene TRBV5-1 combines with J gene TRBJ1-3, with D unresolved. Trimming took 3 bases from V and 2 from J, leaving 9 bases between them. Germline assignment: CDR1 SGHRS and CDR2 YFSETQ. This CDR3 comprises 14 residues. The full variable domain, completed using reference TRBV5-1 and TRBJ1-3, is KAGVTQTPRYLIKTRGQQVTLSCSPISGHRSVSWYQQTPGQGLQFLFEYFSETQRNKGNFPGRFSGRQFSNSRSEMNVSTLELGDSALYLCASSYDTAGNTIYFGEGSWLTVV.

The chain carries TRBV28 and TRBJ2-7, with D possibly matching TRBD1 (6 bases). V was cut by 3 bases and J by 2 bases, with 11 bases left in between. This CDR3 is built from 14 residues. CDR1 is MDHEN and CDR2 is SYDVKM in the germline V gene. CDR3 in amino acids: CASSLTGYPYEQYF. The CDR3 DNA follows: TGTGCCAGCAGTTTGACAGGCTATCCCTACGAGCAGTACTTC. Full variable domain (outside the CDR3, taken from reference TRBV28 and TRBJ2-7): DVKVTQSSRYLVKRTGEKVFLECVQDMDHENMFWYRQDPGLGLRLIYFSYDVKMKEKGDIPEGYSVSREKKERFSLILESASTNQTSMYLCASSLTGYPYEQYFGPGTRLTVT.

The CDR3 DNA sequence: TGTGCCAGCAGTTACCTTTCCCTGCCTAGCGGGAGCTCCTACGAGCAGTACTTC. Its translation is CASSYLSLPSGSSYEQYF. This chain joins TRBV27 and TRBJ2-7; TRBD2 agrees at 10 bases. V gave up 4 bases and J gave up 0 bases; unmatched junction bases: 12. CDR3 length equals 18 residues. Germline loops: CDR1 MNHEY, CDR2 SMNVEV (reference sequence).

The DNA for the CDR3 is TGCAGCGTTGAAGATCTAGTAGGCGGGGAGCTGTTTTTT. It yields the protein CSVEDLVGGELFF. V and J are TRBV29-1 and TRBJ2-2; no firm D call. CDR3 length equals 13 residues. Trimming stripped 0 bases from V and 7 bases from J, with 9 bases between. Germline CDR1 is SQVTM and CDR2 is ANQGSEA.

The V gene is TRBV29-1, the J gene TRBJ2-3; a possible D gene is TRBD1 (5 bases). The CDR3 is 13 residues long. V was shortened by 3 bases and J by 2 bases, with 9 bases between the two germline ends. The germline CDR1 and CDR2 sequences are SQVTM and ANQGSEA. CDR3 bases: TGCAGCGTTGACCCAGGGTCCACAGATACGCAGTATTTT. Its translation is CSVDPGSTDTQYF.

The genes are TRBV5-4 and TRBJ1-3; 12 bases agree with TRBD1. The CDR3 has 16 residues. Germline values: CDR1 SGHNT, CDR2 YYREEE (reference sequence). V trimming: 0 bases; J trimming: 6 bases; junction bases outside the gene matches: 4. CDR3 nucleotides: TGTGCCAGCAGCTTGGGCGGGACAGGGGGCGTAAACACCATATATTTT. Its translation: CASSLGGTGGVNTIYF.

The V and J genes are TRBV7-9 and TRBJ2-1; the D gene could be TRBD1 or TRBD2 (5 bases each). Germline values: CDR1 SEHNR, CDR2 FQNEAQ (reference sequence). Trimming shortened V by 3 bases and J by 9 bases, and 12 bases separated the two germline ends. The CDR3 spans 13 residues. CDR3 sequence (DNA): TGTGCCAGCAGCTTTTCGGGACGCACTGAGCAGTTCTTC. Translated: CASSFSGRTEQFF.

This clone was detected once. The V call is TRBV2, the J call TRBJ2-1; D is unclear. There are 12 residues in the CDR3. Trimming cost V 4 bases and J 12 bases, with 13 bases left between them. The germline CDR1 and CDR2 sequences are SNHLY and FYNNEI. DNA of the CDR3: TGTGCCAGCAGTGGACCGCTAGGTGGGCAGTTCTTC. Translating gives CASSGPLGGQFF.

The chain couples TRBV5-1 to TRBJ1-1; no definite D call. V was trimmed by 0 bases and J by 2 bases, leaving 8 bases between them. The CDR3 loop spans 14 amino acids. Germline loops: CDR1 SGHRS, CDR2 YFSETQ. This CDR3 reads CASSLGPVNTEAFF. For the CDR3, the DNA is TGCGCCAGCAGCTTGGGCCCCGTCAACACTGAAGCTTTCTTT.

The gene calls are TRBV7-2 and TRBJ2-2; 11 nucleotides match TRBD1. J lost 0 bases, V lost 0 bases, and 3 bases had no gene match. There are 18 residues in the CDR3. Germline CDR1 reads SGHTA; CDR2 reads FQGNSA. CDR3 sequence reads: CASSLAGTGGANTGELFF. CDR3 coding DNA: TGTGCCAGCAGCTTAGCGGGGACAGGGGGGGCGAACACCGGGGAGCTGTTTTTT.

DNA of the CDR3: TGTGCCAGCAGCTTACGTCTAGCGGGAGTCACCGGGGAGCTGTTTTTT. Residues: CASSLRLAGVTGELFF. This chain links TRBV7-9 with TRBJ2-2, with 10 nucleotides matching TRBD2. Germline V gene lookup returns CDR1 SEHNR and CDR2 FQNEAQ (reference sequence). This CDR3 has 16 residues. The V segment lost 2 bases and the J segment 4 bases; nucleotides outside the gene matches: 4.

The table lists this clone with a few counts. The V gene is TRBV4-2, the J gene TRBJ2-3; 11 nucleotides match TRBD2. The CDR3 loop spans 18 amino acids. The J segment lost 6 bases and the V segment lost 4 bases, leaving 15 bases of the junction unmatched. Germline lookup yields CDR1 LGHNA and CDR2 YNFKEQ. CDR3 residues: CASSRTLGIAGGRDTQYF. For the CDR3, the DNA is TGTGCCAGCAGCCGGACATTGGGTATAGCGGGAGGGCGTGATACGCAGTATTTT.

CDR3 residues: CASSGTSANTGELFF. The CDR3 DNA follows: TGTGCCAGCAGCGGGACTAGCGCGAACACCGGGGAGCTGTTTTTT. The V call is TRBV9, the J call TRBJ2-2, with 9 bases that match TRBD2. V lost 3 bases and J lost 0; bases outside the gene matches: 0. Germline assignment: CDR1 SGDLS and CDR2 YYNGEE. The CDR3 extends over 15 amino acids.

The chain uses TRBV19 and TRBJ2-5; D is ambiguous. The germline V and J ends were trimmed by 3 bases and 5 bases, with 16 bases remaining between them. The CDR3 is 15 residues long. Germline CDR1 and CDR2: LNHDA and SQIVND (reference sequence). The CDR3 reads CASSILAPPAETQYF. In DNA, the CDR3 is TGTGCCAGTAGTATCCTGGCTCCCCCAGCGGAGACCCAGTACTTC. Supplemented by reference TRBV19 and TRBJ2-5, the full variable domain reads DGGITQSPKYLFRKEGQNVTLSCEQNLNHDAMYWYRQDPGQGLRLIYYSQIVNDFQKGDIAEGYSVSREKKESFPLTVTSAQKNPTAFYLCASSILAPPAETQYFGPGTRLLVL.